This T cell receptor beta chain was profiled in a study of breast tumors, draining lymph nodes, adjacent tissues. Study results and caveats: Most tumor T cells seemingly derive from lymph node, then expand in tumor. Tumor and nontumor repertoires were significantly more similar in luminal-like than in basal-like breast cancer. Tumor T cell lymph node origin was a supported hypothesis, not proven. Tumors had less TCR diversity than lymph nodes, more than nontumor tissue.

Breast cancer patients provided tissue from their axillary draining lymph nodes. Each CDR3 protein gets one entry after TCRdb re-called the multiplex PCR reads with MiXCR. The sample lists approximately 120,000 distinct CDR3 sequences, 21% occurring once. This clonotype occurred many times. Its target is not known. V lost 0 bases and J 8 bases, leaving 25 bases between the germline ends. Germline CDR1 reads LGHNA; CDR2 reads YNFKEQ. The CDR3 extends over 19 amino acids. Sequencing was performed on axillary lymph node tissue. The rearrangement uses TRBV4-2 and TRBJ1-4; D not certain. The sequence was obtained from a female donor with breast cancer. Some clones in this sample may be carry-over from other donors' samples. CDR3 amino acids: CASSQDWEAGPNLGEKLFF. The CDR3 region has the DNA TGTGCCAGCAGCCAAGATTGGGAGGCCGGCCCCAACTTGGGCGAAAAACTGTTTTTT.